What follows are 2 T cell receptor beta chains derived from one specimen sequenced in a study of response to subunit inactivated influenza vaccine. TCRdb fed the RT-PCR reads into MiXCR, producing one record per CDR3 protein. The sample comprises approximately 500,000 distinct CDR3 sequences, 10% to 15% of which are singletons, and roughly 14% rests with the top ten. Specimen: PBMCs from blood, collected 45 days after vaccination. Receptor source: a man aged 45-65 years who received an inactivated influenza vaccine.

This clonotype has ten or more counts. This chain connects TRBV29-1 to TRBJ2-5; D is unresolved. The CDR3 has 11 amino acids. V was trimmed by 5 bases and J by 1 base, leaving 5 bases between them. Germline CDR1 is SQVTM and CDR2 is ANQGSEA. This CDR3 is CSVLVQETQYF. As DNA, the CDR3 is TGCAGCGTTCTGGTCCAAGAGACCCAGTACTTC.

The V and J genes are TRBV28 and TRBJ2-7, with 11 bases lining up with TRBD2. This CDR3 contains 15 residues. The V and J ends lost 5 bases and 2 bases, in that order; junction bases with no gene match: 5. Per the germline V gene, CDR1 is MDHEN and CDR2 is SYDVKM. The CDR3 is CASSPPGLAAYEQYF. Written as DNA, the CDR3 is TGTGCCAGCAGTCCCCCGGGACTAGCGGCCTACGAGCAGTACTTC.